The 10 T cell receptor beta chains below come from one sample, sequenced in a study of shared clonotypes between healthy human individuals. Method: immunoSEQ multiplex PCR; TCRdb's copy keeps in-frame clones and lacks some. Of 1,500,000 or so clones in the sample, 96% were seen once. Sequencing was done on a sample of naive CD4+ T cells sorted from blood. Specified subset: CD45RA+ positively selected. These receptors were taken from a man aged 30-40 years in good health.

The V and J genes are TRBV28 and TRBJ2-1; perhaps D is TRBD1 or TRBD2 (5 bases each). This CDR3 has 12 amino acids. Germline V CDR1 and CDR2: MDHEN, SYDVKM. V was clipped by 3 bases and J by 16 bases, with 16 bases between them. The DNA of the CDR3 is TGTGCCAGCAGTTTTCCGGGATCCCAGGGTTTCTTC. Translating gives CASSFPGSQGFF.

The CDR3 reads CASTNAGGTETQYF. DNA for the CDR3: TGTGCCAGCACAAACGCGGGAGGAACAGAGACCCAGTACTTC. V gene TRBV25-1 combines with J gene TRBJ2-5, with 8 bases lining up with TRBD2. Germline trimming cut 7 bases from V and 4 bases from J; bases unmatched to any gene: 8. This CDR3 has 14 amino acids. The germline V gene has CDR1 MGHDK and CDR2 SYGVNS.

CDR3 DNA: TGTGCCAGCTCACTGAGTCCCGCGGGAGATACGCAGTATTTT. Encoded protein: CASSLSPAGDTQYF. The chain combines TRBV18 with TRBJ2-3; D is possibly TRBD2 (5 bases). V was shortened by 4 bases and J by 5 bases, with 13 bases between the two germline ends. The length of the CDR3 is 14 residues. From germline, CDR1 is KGHSH and CDR2 LQKENI.

This clone was counted once. The rearrangement joins TRBV6-1 to TRBJ2-3; the D call may be TRBD1 or TRBD2 (5 bases each). Trimming removed 3 bases from V and 0 bases from J, with 13 bases in between. The CDR3 length is 16 residues. Germline loops: CDR1 MNHNS, CDR2 SASEGT. CDR3 sequence (DNA): TGTGCCAGCAGTGACCCGGGACGACCGAGCACAGATACGCAGTATTTT. It specifies CASSDPGRPSTDTQYF.

The chain has TRBV18 and TRBJ2-1; the match to TRBD2 covers 8 bases. Germline CDR1 KGHSH, CDR2 LQKENI. The J segment lost 4 bases and the V segment lost 3 bases, leaving 5 bases of the junction unmatched. The CDR3 extends over 15 amino acids. CDR3 sequence: CASSPSGSPYNEQFF. The CDR3 DNA follows: TGTGCCAGCTCACCCAGCGGGAGCCCATACAATGAGCAGTTCTTC.

The CDR3 DNA reads TGTGCCAGCAGTGGGGGGTGGTACACCATATATTTT. This codes for CASSGGWYTIYF. This rearrangement joins TRBV2 to TRBJ1-3, with a possible D match to TRBD1 (5 bases). Germline V gives CDR1 SNHLY, CDR2 FYNNEI. CDR3 length equals 12 residues. The V end lost 4 bases, the J end lost 8 bases, and 9 bases lay between the germline ends.

The chain links TRBV28 to TRBJ1-4; no clear D gene. The germline V gene has CDR1 MDHEN and CDR2 SYDVKM. The CDR3 loop spans 15 amino acids. V gave up 2 bases and J gave up 6 bases, with 13 bases separating them. The CDR3 protein is CASSLKPPFHEKLFF. DNA for the CDR3: TGTGCCAGCAGTTTAAAGCCCCCGTTCCATGAAAAACTGTTTTTT.

Notes on this clone: A much larger clonotype is one base distant, so this may be a read error. Other DNA sequences in the same sample also yield this CDR3. The J gene is TRBJ2-3, the V gene TRBV18, with D unclear. V lost 3 bases and J 4 bases, leaving 2 bases between the germline ends. The CDR3 has 11 residues. Germline values: CDR1 KGHSH, CDR2 LQKENI. In nucleotides, the CDR3 is TGTGCCAGCTCACCCGCAGATACGCAGTATTTT. It codes for CASSPADTQYF.

This sequence joins TRBV7-2 and TRBJ1-1, with TRBD1 matching over 7 bases. Germline CDR1 and CDR2: SGHTA and FQGNSA. Germline trimming cut 5 bases from V and 4 bases from J; bases unmatched to any gene: 10. This CDR3 contains 15 residues. The CDR3 protein is CASSPRQGFGTEAFF. The CDR3, as DNA: TGTGCCAGCAGCCCAAGACAGGGTTTTGGCACTGAAGCTTTCTTT.

The chain joins TRBV7-9 to TRBJ1-3; D call uncertain. The ends were cut back, 5 bases at V and 0 bases at J, with 17 bases in the middle. Germline lookup yields CDR1 SEHNR and CDR2 FQNEAQ (reference sequence). The CDR3 is 17 amino acids. The CDR3 sequence is CASSHIPRTDSGNTIYF. CDR3 nucleotide sequence: TGTGCCAGCAGCCATATACCCAGGACGGACTCTGGAAACACCATATATTTT.